These 13 T cell receptor beta chains share one sample of origin, sequenced in a study of Graves' ophthalmopathy and Graves' hyperthyroidism. From RNA, the CDR3 regions of TCR beta chains were amplified and sequenced. Scientists carried out first-round RT-PCR using HTBI primers and then a second-round multiplex PCR. From the multiplex PCR reads, TCRdb called clonotypes with MiXCR, one entry per CDR3 protein. The sample consists of approximately 700,000 distinct CDR3 sequences, about 40% of them appearing once. The specimen was peripheral blood. Source of these receptors: an adult man with Graves' ophthalmopathy.

V usage is TRBV20-1 and J usage is TRBJ1-4, with D perhaps matching TRBD1 (5 bases). Germline loops: CDR1 DFQATT, CDR2 SNEGSKA (reference sequence). The CDR3 runs to 14 residues. V shed 4 bases and J shed 7 bases, with 16 bases lying between them. The CDR3 reads CSATGLKTPEKLFF. The CDR3 DNA reads TGCAGTGCTACAGGGCTTAAGACTCCTGAAAAACTGTTTTTT.

This clonotype was recorded many times. V is TRBV10-2 and J is TRBJ2-6, with D possibly matching TRBD2 (5 bases). Between the trimmed V and J ends, which lost 2 bases and 2 bases, there was a span of 7 bases. The CDR3 is 15 amino acids. Germline CDR1 is WSHSY and CDR2 is SAAADI. The CDR3 loop is CASSEGEPGANVLTF. The CDR3 nucleotides are TGCGCCAGCAGTGAGGGGGAGCCTGGGGCCAACGTCCTGACTTTC.

The J gene is TRBJ2-7, the V gene TRBV7-2; TRBD2 matches 10 bases. The CDR3 is made up of 15 amino acids. Trimming took 5 bases from V and 2 from J; bases not matched to a gene: 6. The germline CDR1 and CDR2 sequences are SGHTA and FQGNSA. CDR3 loop: CASSPAGGITYEQYF. The CDR3 nucleotides are TGTGCCAGCAGCCCAGCGGGGGGGATCACCTACGAGCAGTACTTC.

The chain is built from TRBV5-6 and TRBJ1-5; 7 bases agree with TRBD1. The CDR3 has 15 amino acids. V lost 4 bases and J lost 4; bases outside the gene matches: 8. Germline CDR1 SGHDT, CDR2 YYEEEE. This CDR3 reads CASSMTGQRNQPQHF. The CDR3 DNA follows: TGTGCCAGCAGCATGACGGGACAGCGAAATCAGCCCCAGCATTTT. Complete variable domain (other parts from reference TRBV5-6 and TRBJ1-5): DAGVTQSPTHLIKTRGQQVTLRCSPKSGHDTVSWYQQALGQGPQFIFQYYEEEERQRGNFPDRFSGHQFPNYSSELNVNALLLGDSALYLCASSMTGQRNQPQHFGDGTRLSIL.

The rearrangement links TRBV3-1 to TRBJ1-2, with TRBD1 identical over 8 bases. Trimming removed 3 bases from V and 4 bases from J; junction bases left unmatched: 10. Germline V gene sequence: CDR1 LGHDT, CDR2 YNNKEL (reference sequence). The CDR3 has 16 amino acids. CDR3 DNA: TGTGCCAGCAGCCACCAAAGACAGGGGACGAGCTATGGCTACACCTTC. Translated: CASSHQRQGTSYGYTF.

This clonotype has a count of ten or more. The chain is built from TRBV11-2 and TRBJ2-7, with D maybe TRBD1 (5 bases). CDR1 SGHAT and CDR2 FQNNGV come from the germline V gene. The CDR3 loop spans 13 amino acids. V gave up 1 base and J gave up 6 bases, with 10 bases separating them. The CDR3 sequence: CASSLVAGLEQYF. The CDR3, as DNA: TGTGCCAGCAGCTTAGTGGCAGGGCTCGAGCAGTACTTC.

V gene TRBV10-3 combines with J gene TRBJ1-4; no reliable D call. Germline CDR1 is ENHRY and CDR2 is SYGVKD. This CDR3 spans 14 amino acids. With 7 bases removed from V and 0 bases from J, the gap between germline ends came to 9 bases. For the CDR3, the DNA is TGTGCCATCACCCGCGGCCCAACTAATGAAAAACTGTTTTTT. It yields the protein CAITRGPTNEKLFF.

This clonotype was counted at least ten times. The rearrangement uses TRBV29-1 and TRBJ2-7; maybe TRBD2 (6 bases). Germline lookup yields CDR1 SQVTM and CDR2 ANQGSEA. The V and J ends lost 5 bases and 0 bases respectively, with 8 bases between them. The CDR3 runs 12 residues. CDR3 nucleotides: TGCAGCGTTTCAGCGGGCTCCTACGAGCAGTACTTC. The encoded protein is CSVSAGSYEQYF.

This clonotype was seen at least ten times. The gene calls are TRBV24-1 and TRBJ1-1, with D unclear. This CDR3 is 11 amino acids long. V was shortened by 5 bases and J by 4 bases, with 4 bases between the two germline ends. Germline CDR1 is KGHDR and CDR2 is SFDVKD. The chain's CDR3 is CATSVGTEAFF. CDR3 sequence (DNA): TGTGCCACCAGTGTCGGCACTGAAGCTTTCTTT.

V usage is TRBV5-1 and J usage is TRBJ2-7, with no clear D. The DNA end is more similar to TRBJ2-1, so the J call may be wrong. The CDR3 sequence is 13 residues long. Germline loops: CDR1 SGHRS, CDR2 YFSETQ. CDR3 sequence (DNA): TGCGCCAGCAGCTTTGAAGGGAACAATGAGCAGTTCTTC. This encodes CASSFEGNNEQFF.

This clonotype was seen ten or more times. The chain employs TRBV9 and TRBJ1-2; D is unresolved. The CDR3 is 11 residues long. V lost 3 bases and J 1 base, leaving 1 base between the germline ends. The germline gives CDR1 SGDLS, CDR2 YYNGEE. The CDR3, as DNA: TGTGCCAGCAGCGATAACTATGGCTACACCTTC. It is translated as CASSDNYGYTF.

Comment on this clonotype: This CDR3 is missing its conserved last phenylalanine or tryptophan, likely due to a read error. J is TRBJ2-7 and V is TRBV6-5; no definite D call. This CDR3 comprises 13 residues. CDR1 is MNHEY, CDR2 SVGAGI, per germline. Trimming cost V 4 bases and J 3 bases, with 10 bases left between them. The CDR3 spells CASSSLDNYEQYC. The CDR3 nucleotides are TGTGCCAGCAGTTCCCTCGACAACTACGAGCAGTACTGC.

This clonotype was counted only a few times. The chain carries TRBV9 and TRBJ2-3; either TRBD1 or TRBD2 may fit D (5 bases each). The CDR3 is made up of 13 amino acids. Per germline, CDR1 SGDLS and CDR2 YYNGEE. The ends were cut back, 2 bases at V and 4 bases at J, with 8 bases in the middle. CDR3 loop: CASSVRGADTQYF. The CDR3 nucleotides are TGTGCCAGCAGCGTCCGGGGCGCAGATACGCAGTATTTT.